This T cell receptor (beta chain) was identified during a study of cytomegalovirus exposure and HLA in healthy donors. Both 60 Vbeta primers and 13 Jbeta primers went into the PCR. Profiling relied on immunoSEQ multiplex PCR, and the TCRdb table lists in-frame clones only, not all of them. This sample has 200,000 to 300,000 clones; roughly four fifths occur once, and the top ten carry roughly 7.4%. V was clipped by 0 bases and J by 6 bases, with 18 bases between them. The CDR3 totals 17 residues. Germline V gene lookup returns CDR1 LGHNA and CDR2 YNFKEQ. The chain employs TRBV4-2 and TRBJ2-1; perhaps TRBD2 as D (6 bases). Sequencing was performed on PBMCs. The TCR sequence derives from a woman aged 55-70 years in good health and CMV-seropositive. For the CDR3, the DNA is TGTGCCAGCAGCCAAGACCCTCCTAGCGCAGGGAGCAATGAGCAGTTCTTC. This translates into CASSQDPPSAGSNEQFF.